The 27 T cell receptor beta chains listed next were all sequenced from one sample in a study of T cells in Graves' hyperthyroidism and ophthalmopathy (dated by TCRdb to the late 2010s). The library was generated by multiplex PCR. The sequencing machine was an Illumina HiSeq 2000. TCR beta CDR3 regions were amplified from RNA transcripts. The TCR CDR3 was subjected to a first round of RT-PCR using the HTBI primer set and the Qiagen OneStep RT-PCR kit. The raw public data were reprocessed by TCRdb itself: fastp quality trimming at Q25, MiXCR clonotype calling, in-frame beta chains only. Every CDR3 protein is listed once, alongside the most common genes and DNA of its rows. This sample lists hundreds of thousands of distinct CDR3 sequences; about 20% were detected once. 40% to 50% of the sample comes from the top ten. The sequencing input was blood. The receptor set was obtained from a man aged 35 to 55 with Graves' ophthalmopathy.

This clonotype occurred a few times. The CDR3 DNA sequence: TGCAGTGCTAGACCACTGGGGCTCTACGAGCAGTACTTC. Its protein is CSARPLGLYEQYF. The gene calls are TRBV20-1 and TRBJ2-7, with D tentatively TRBD1 (5 bases). This CDR3 contains 13 residues. Germline V gene sequence: CDR1 DFQATT, CDR2 SNEGSKA (reference sequence). Trimming cost V 2 bases and J 3 bases, with 11 bases left between them.

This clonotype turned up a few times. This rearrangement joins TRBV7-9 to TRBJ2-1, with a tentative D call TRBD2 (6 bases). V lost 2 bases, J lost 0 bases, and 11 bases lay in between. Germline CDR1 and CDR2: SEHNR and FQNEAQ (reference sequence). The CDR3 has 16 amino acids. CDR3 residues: CASSLNSGSSYNEQFF. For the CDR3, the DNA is TGTGCCAGCAGCTTAAATAGCGGTAGCTCCTACAATGAGCAGTTCTTC.

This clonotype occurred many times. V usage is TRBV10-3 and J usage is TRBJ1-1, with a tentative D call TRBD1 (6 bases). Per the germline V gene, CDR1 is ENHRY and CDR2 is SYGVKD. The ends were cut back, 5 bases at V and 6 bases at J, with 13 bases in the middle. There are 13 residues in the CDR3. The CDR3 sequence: CAISLQGGAEAFF. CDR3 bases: TGTGCCATCAGTCTACAGGGAGGGGCTGAAGCTTTCTTT.

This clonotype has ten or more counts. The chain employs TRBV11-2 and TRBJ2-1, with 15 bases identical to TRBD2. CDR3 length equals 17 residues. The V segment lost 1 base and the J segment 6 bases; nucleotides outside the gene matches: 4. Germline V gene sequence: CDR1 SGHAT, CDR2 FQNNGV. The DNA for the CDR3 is TGTGCCAGCAGCTTAGGGACTAGCGGGAGGGCCCTCAATGAGCAGTTCTTC. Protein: CASSLGTSGRALNEQFF.

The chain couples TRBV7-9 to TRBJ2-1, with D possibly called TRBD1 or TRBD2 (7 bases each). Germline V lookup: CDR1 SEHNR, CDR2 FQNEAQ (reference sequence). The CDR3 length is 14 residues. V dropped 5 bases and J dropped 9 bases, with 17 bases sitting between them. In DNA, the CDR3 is TGTGCCAGCAGCCCAGGGGGGGGAGGGATTGAGCAGTTCTTC. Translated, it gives CASSPGGGGIEQFF.

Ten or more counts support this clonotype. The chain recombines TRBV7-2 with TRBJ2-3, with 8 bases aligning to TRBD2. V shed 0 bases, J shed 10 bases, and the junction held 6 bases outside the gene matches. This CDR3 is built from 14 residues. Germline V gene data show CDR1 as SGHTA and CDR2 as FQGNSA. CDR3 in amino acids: CASSLAWASGSQYF. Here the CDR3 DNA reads TGTGCCAGCAGCTTAGCGTGGGCTAGCGGGTCGCAGTATTTT.

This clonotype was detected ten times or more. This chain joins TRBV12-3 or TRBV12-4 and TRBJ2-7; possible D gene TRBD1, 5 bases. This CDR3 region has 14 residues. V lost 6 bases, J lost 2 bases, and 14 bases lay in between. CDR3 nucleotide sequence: TGTGCCAGCAGCGGACACCCGAACCCCTACGAGCAGTACTTC. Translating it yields CASSGHPNPYEQYF.

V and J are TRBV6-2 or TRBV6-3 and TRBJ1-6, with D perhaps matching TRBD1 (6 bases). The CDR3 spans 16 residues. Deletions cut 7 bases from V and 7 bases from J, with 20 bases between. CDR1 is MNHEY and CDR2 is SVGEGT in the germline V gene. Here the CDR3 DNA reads TGTGCCAGCACCCCTTTGTCCGGGGGGCAAAATTCACCCCTCCACTTT. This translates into CASTPLSGGQNSPLHF.

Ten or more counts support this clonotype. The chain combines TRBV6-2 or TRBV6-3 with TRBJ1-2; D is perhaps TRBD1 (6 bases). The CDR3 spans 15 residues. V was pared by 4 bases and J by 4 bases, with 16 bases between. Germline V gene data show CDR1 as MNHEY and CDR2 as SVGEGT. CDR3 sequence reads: CASSWGMGASYGYTF. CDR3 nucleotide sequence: TGTGCCAGCAGTTGGGGCATGGGGGCGAGCTATGGCTACACCTTC.

The CDR3 loop reads CASSPGGTAYNEQFF. In DNA, the CDR3 is TGTGCCAGCTCACCGGGCGGGACGGCCTACAATGAGCAGTTCTTC. The genes are TRBV18 and TRBJ2-1; TRBD2 might be the D (6 bases). V was pared by 3 bases and J by 2 bases, with 11 bases between. Germline V CDR1 and CDR2: KGHSH, LQKENI. This CDR3 is built from 15 residues.

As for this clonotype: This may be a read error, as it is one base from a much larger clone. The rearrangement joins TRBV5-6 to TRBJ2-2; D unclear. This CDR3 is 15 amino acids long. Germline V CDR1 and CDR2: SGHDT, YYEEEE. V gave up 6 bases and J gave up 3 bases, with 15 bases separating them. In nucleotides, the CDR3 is TGTGCCAGCAACCGTTCCCGTCGGGACACCGGGGAGCTGTTTTTT. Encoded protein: CASNRSRRDTGELFF.

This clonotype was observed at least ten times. The CDR3 nucleotides are TGTGCCAGCAGGCGGGAGGAAGTTACAGATACGCAGTATTTT. Its protein is CASRREEVTDTQYF. This chain joins TRBV2 and TRBJ2-3, with 8 bases matching TRBD2. The CDR3 sequence is 14 residues long. The germline gives CDR1 SNHLY, CDR2 FYNNEI. The V gene end was trimmed by 6 bases and the J gene end by 3 bases; junction bases not matched to a gene: 5.

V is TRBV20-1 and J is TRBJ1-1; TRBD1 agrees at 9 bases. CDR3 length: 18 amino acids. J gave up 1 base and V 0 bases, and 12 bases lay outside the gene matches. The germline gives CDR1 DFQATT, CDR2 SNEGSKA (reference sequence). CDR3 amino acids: CSARDQGQGSGANTEAFF. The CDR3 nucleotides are TGCAGTGCTAGAGATCAGGGACAGGGATCAGGTGCGAACACTGAAGCTTTCTTT.

This chain's CDR3 is CASSLHRDRLYEQYF. CDR3 nucleotide sequence: TGCGCCAGCAGCCTTCACCGGGACAGGCTCTACGAGCAGTACTTC. The J gene is TRBJ2-7, the V gene TRBV5-1; 8 nucleotides match TRBD1. J gave up 3 bases and V 4 bases, and 9 bases lay outside the gene matches. CDR1 and CDR2 (germline): SGHRS, YFSETQ. The length of the CDR3 is 15 residues.

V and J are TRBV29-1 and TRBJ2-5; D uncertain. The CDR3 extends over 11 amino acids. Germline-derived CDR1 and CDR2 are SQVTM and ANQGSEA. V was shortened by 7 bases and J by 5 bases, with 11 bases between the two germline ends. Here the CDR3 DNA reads TGCAGCGGGGCGGCGGCGGAGACCCAGTACTTC. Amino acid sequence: CSGAAAETQYF.

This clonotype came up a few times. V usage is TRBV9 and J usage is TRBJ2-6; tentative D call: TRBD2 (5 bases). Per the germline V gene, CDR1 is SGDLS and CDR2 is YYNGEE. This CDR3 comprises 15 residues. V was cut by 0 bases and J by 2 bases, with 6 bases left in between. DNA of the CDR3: TGTGCCAGCAGCGTAGCCGGGACTGGGGCCAACGTCCTGACTTTC. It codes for CASSVAGTGANVLTF.

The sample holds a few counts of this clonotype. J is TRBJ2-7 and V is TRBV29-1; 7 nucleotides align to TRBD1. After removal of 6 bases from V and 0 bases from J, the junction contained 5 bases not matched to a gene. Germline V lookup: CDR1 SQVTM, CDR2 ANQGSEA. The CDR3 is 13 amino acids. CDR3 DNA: TGCAGCGTCGAGGGACAGAGCTCCTACGAGCAGTACTTC. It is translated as CSVEGQSSYEQYF.

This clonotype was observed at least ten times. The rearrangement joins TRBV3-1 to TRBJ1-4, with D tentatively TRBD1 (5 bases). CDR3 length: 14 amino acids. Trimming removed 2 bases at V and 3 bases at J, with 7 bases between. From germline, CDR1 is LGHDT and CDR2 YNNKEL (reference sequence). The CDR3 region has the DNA TGTGCCAGCAGCCAACAGGGAGCTAATGAAAAACTGTTTTTT. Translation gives CASSQQGANEKLFF.

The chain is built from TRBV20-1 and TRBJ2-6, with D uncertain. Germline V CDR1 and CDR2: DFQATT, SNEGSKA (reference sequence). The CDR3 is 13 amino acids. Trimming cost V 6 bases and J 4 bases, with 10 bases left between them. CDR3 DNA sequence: TGCAGTGCCCCTGAGGCAGGGGCCAACGTCCTGACTTTC. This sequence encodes CSAPEAGANVLTF.

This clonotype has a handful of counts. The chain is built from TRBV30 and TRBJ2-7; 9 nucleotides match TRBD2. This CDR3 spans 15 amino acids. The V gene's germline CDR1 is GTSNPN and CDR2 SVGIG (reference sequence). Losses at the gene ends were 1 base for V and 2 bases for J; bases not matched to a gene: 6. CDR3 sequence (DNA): TGTGCCTGGAGTGGCAAGACTAGCGGAACCTACGAGCAGTACTTC. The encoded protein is CAWSGKTSGTYEQYF.

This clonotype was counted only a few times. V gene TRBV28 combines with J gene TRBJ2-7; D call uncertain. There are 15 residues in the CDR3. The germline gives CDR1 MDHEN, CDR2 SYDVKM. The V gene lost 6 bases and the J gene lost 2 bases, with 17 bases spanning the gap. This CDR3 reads CASSFLCRTPYEQYF. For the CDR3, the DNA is TGTGCCAGCAGCTTCCTATGTAGAACCCCCTACGAGCAGTACTTC.

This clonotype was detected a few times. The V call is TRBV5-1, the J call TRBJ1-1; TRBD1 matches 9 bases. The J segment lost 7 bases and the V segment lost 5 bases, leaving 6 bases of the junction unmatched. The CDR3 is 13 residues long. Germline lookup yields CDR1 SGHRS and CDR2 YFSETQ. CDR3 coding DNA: TGCGCCAGCAGTTGGGGACAGGGTTTTGAAGCTTTCTTT. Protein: CASSWGQGFEAFF.

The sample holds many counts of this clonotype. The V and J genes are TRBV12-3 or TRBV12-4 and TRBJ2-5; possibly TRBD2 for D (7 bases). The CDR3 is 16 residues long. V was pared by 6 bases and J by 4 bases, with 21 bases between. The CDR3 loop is CASRTLGGARGETQYF. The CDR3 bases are TGTGCCAGCAGGACCCTGGGGGGGGCGAGGGGAGAGACCCAGTACTTC.

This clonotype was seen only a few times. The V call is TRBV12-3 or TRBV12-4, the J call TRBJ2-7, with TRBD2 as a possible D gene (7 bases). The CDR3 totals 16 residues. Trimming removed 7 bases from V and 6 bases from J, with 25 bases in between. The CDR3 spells CASTPLGGRLAGEQYF. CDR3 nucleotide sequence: TGTGCCAGCACCCCCCTCGGGGGCAGGTTAGCGGGCGAGCAGTACTTC.

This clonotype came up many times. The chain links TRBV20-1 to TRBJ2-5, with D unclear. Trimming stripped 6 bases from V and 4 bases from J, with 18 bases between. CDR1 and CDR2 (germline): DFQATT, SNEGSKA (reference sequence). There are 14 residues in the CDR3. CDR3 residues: CSADLVASPETQYF. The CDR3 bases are TGCAGTGCCGATCTCGTAGCTTCTCCAGAGACCCAGTACTTC.

The CDR3 loop is CSARGLAGTVLQETQYF. The CDR3, as DNA: TGCAGTGCTAGAGGACTAGCGGGAACGGTCTTACAAGAGACCCAGTACTTC. The rearrangement joins TRBV20-1 to TRBJ2-5; 11 nucleotides agree with TRBD2. The germline gives CDR1 DFQATT, CDR2 SNEGSKA (reference sequence). The CDR3 sequence is 17 residues long. Unmatched junction bases numbered 9, after V lost 1 base and J lost 2 bases.

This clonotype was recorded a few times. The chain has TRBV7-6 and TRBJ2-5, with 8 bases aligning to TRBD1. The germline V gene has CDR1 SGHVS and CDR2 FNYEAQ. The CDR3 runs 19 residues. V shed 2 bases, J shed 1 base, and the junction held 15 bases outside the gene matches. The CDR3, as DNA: TGTGCCAGCAGCTTACCCCCGGACCCTGACAGGGGTCTCCAAGAGACCCAGTACTTC. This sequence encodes CASSLPPDPDRGLQETQYF.